This T cell receptor (beta chain) was identified during a study of T cells after yellow fever vaccination. Study overall: Those fractions that held only low numbers of cells were prepared using the SMART-Seq v4 Ultra Low Input RNA kit.

Overall study results and limits: CD4 and CD8 compartments shared a small share of clonotypes, likely from convergent recombination. Though weaker, the secondary response peaked faster, on day 5 versus 15. Post-booster samples contained most primary-vaccination clones (roughly 96% CD4, approximately 88% CD8).

From the 5' RACE reads, TCRdb called clonotypes with MiXCR, one entry per CDR3 protein. The top ten clones hold 2.7% of a sample with 110,000 or so distinct CDR3 sequences, 5.5% to 8% of them seen once. The table lists this clonotype with many counts. Its antigen is still unknown. The ends were cut back, 8 bases at V and 3 bases at J, with 10 bases in the middle. Germline V gene sequence: CDR1 SQVTM, CDR2 ANQGSEA. CDR3 length equals 11 residues. The source material was CD4+ T cells sorted from PBMCs, sampled 45 days after the first yellow fever vaccination. The clonotype was recovered from a man aged 18 to 35 who received the YFV17D yellow fever vaccine. The chain carries TRBV29-1 and TRBJ1-1, with a weak D call TRBD1 (5 bases). CDR3 DNA: TGCAGCTCAGACAGCTACACTGAAGCTTTCTTT. It translates to CSSDSYTEAFF. Together with reference TRBV29-1 and TRBJ1-1, the CDR3 gives the full variable domain: SAVISQKPSRDICQRGTSLTIQCQVDSQVTMMFWYRQQPGQSLTLIATANQGSEATYESGFVIDKFPISRPNLTFSTLTVSNMSPEDSSIYLCSSDSYTEAFFGQGTRLTVV.